These T cell receptor beta chains were read from a single sample in a study of cytomegalovirus exposure and HLA in healthy donors. TCRdb's copy holds only in-frame clones and misses some; the assay was immunoSEQ multiplex PCR. In the table there are roughly 160,000 clones, 80% of which are singletons. The specimen was PBMCs. These TCRs come from a male donor in good health and CMV-seronegative. The conserved cysteine and the conserved F or W are not part of the CDR3 here.

j_call v_call cdr3_aa
TRBJ2-5 TRBV25-1 ASSEGQGGRQETQY
TRBJ2-1 TRBV5-1 ASSPSGTGGTGEQF
TRBJ1-6 TRBV18 ASSLELGAEDSPLH
TRBJ2-7 TRBV10-3 AIREGTGFYEQY
TRBJ1-1 TRBV30 AWSVQVNTEAF
TRBJ2-3 TRBV4-2 ASSQGQGRNTQY
TRBJ1-6 TRBV10-3 ATSQGVSSYNSPLH
TRBJ1-5 TRBV19 ASDTLASNQPQH
TRBJ1-5 TRBV7-2 ASSFPGAGGNGPQH
TRBJ2-3 TRBV5-4 ASSLFGTGGASDTQY
TRBJ1-1 TRBV29-1 SVGGLVNTEAF
TRBJ2-7 TRBV7-7 ASSLGTGLSYEQY
TRBJ1-1 TRBV6-5 ASSYAGTLNTEAF
TRBJ2-1 TRBV19 ASSIGTGWDEQF
TRBJ2-5 TRBV27 ASGRGARETQY
TRBJ1-2 TRBV18 ASSLNSFDGYT
TRBJ1-2 TRBV7-9 ASSHIRQGVGGYT
TRBJ1-2 TRBV27 ASSSGGRFNYGYT
TRBJ2-7 TRBV5-4 ASSLGGSEQY
TRBJ2-1 TRBV19 ASSPDFGNEQF
TRBJ2-2 TRBV2 ASLRDRNTGELF
TRBJ2-7 TRBV9 ASSPQGGAGYEQY
TRBJ2-6 TRBV18 ASSPTGQGFAGANVLT
TRBJ1-6 TRBV6-5 ASSQTGTGDSPLH
TRBJ1-4 TRBV19 ASSIRREGEKLF
TRBJ2-3 TRBV11-3 ASSPEGDTQY
TRBJ2-2 TRBV29-1 SVVGGGTGELF